These 24 T cell receptor beta chains came from one sample sequenced in a study of response to subunit inactivated influenza vaccine. MiXCR, applied by TCRdb to the RT-PCR reads, yields one record per CDR3 protein. The top ten clones hold approximately 39% of a sample with 170,000 or so distinct CDR3 sequences, approximately 12% of them seen once. Material: CD8+ T cells sorted from PBMCs, obtained less than 30 months after vaccination. The receptors were gathered from a man aged 50-75 years who received an inactivated influenza vaccine.

This chain joins TRBV27 and TRBJ2-1; D gene unclear. The CDR3 loop spans 13 amino acids. Trimming took 0 bases from V and 6 from J, leaving 6 bases between them. The germline V gene has CDR1 MNHEY and CDR2 SMNVEV (reference sequence). The CDR3 DNA reads as TGTGCCAGCAGTTTATCGGAGTCCAATGAGCAGTTCTTC. Translated, it gives CASSLSESNEQFF.

This clonotype was counted between two and nine times. The rearrangement uses TRBV5-1 and TRBJ2-7; the D is unclear. Per germline, CDR1 SGHRS and CDR2 YFSETQ. V was clipped by 4 bases and J by 2 bases, with 10 bases between them. This CDR3 contains 13 residues. In DNA, the CDR3 is TGCGCCAGCAGCCCCAAGGGCCCCTACGAGCAGTACTTC. This encodes CASSPKGPYEQYF.

This clonotype has ten or more counts. This chain connects TRBV3-1 to TRBJ2-7, with 12 positions matching TRBD2. The germline CDR1 and CDR2 sequences are LGHDT and YNNKEL (reference sequence). After removal of 5 bases from V and 2 bases from J, the junction contained 7 bases not matched to a gene. This CDR3 comprises 16 residues. The CDR3: CASSGYASGRAYEQYF. CDR3 DNA sequence: TGTGCCAGCAGCGGTTATGCTAGCGGGAGGGCCTACGAGCAGTACTTC.

This clonotype was found a few times. V gene TRBV7-2 combines with J gene TRBJ2-1; 7 bases are shared with TRBD1. The V and J ends lost 4 bases and 4 bases, in that order; junction bases with no gene match: 4. The CDR3 extends over 14 amino acids. Germline V gene sequence: CDR1 SGHTA, CDR2 FQGNSA. CDR3 residues: CASSSRTGYNEQFF. The CDR3, as DNA: TGTGCCAGCAGCTCGCGGACAGGTTACAATGAGCAGTTCTTC.

There are many counts of this clonotype. The genes are TRBV28 and TRBJ2-5; D could derive from TRBD1 or TRBD2 (5 bases each). The CDR3 contains 14 residues. V lost 5 bases, J lost 1 base, and 11 bases lay in between. Germline loops: CDR1 MDHEN, CDR2 SYDVKM. In DNA, the CDR3 is TGTGCCAGCAGTACTTCCGGGGCCCAAGAGACCCAGTACTTC. It encodes CASSTSGAQETQYF.

This clonotype showed up just a few times. J is TRBJ2-1 and V is TRBV6-4, with 7 positions matching TRBD2. V lost 5 bases, J lost 6 bases, and 4 bases stayed unmatched. The CDR3 totals 13 residues. Germline lookup yields CDR1 MRHNA and CDR2 SNTAGT. CDR3 loop: CASSPGTINEQFF. The CDR3 region has the DNA TGTGCCAGCAGTCCAGGGACTATCAATGAGCAGTTCTTC.

At least ten counts were recorded for this clonotype. This sequence joins TRBV12-3 or TRBV12-4 and TRBJ2-3, with 11 bases identical to TRBD2. The V segment lost 8 bases and the J segment 4 bases; nucleotides outside the gene matches: 11. The CDR3 sequence is 16 residues long. CDR3 nucleotides: TGTGCCAGCGGTAGCGGGAGGGCCCCGTCGGCAGATACGCAGTATTTT. It translates to CASGSGRAPSADTQYF.

The V and J genes are TRBV6-1 and TRBJ1-2; tentative D call: TRBD1 (6 bases). CDR3 size: 14 residues. Per germline, CDR1 MNHNS and CDR2 SASEGT. Trimming cost V 5 bases and J 6 bases, with 16 bases left between them. In DNA, the CDR3 is TGTGCCAGCAGTCCATATACAGGGTACAATGGCTACACCTTC. As protein: CASSPYTGYNGYTF.

This clonotype was seen more than once but under ten times. The chain joins TRBV29-1 to TRBJ1-4; D is perhaps TRBD1 (6 bases). The CDR3 has 14 amino acids. The germline V gene encodes CDR1 SQVTM and CDR2 ANQGSEA. The germline V and J ends were trimmed by 5 bases and 5 bases, with 15 bases remaining between them. In DNA form, the CDR3 reads TGCAGCGTTTCAGGACAGCCGAGCAATGAAAAACTGTTTTTT. Its protein is CSVSGQPSNEKLFF.

This clonotype was counted many times. The chain carries TRBV7-9 and TRBJ2-7; D unclear. This CDR3 comprises 12 residues. CDR1 SEHNR and CDR2 FQNEAQ come from the germline V gene (reference sequence). V was cut by 5 bases and J by 4 bases, with 9 bases left in between. The CDR3 nucleotides are TGTGCCAGCAGCCCCGGTGGGTACGAGCAGTACTTC. This gives the protein CASSPGGYEQYF.

This clonotype was detected only a few times. This chain connects TRBV7-9 to TRBJ2-7; D remains unclear. This CDR3 comprises 12 residues. Germline V gene data show CDR1 as SEHNR and CDR2 as FQNEAQ (reference sequence). V dropped 1 base and J dropped 9 bases, with 10 bases sitting between them. The CDR3 is CASSLGFHGQYF. CDR3 DNA: TGTGCCAGCAGCTTAGGCTTTCACGGGCAGTACTTC.

The J gene is TRBJ2-3, the V gene TRBV10-2; 7 bases match TRBD1. The CDR3 runs to 13 residues. CDR1 is WSHSY, CDR2 SAAADI, per germline. With V trimmed by 6 bases and J by 4 bases, 4 bases remained unmatched. The CDR3 DNA sequence: TGCGCCAGCAGGAGGGGGCTGGCAGATACGCAGTATTTT. It is translated as CASRRGLADTQYF.

This clonotype was recorded many times. The rearrangement links TRBV10-3 to TRBJ2-7; the D gene is possibly TRBD1 (5 bases). The CDR3 runs 12 residues. CDR1 ENHRY and CDR2 SYGVKD come from the germline V gene. V lost 10 bases and J lost 2, with 12 bases in between. The CDR3 loop is CATQQEAYEQYF. The CDR3 DNA reads TGTGCCACCCAACAGGAAGCCTACGAGCAGTACTTC.

Turning to this clonotype: At one of its ends the junction is not consistent with the germline gene, which may arise from a read error. The J gene is TRBJ2-2, the V gene TRBV6-5; D possibly corresponds to TRBD1 (6 bases). The CDR3 loop spans 16 amino acids. Germline CDR1 reads MNHEY; CDR2 reads SVGAGI. CDR3 protein: CSSSYSQGMNTGELFF. The CDR3 DNA is TGTTCCAGCAGTTACTCACAGGGAATGAACACCGGGGAGCTGTTTTTT.

A few counts support this clonotype. The chain links TRBV12-3 or TRBV12-4 to TRBJ1-2; TRBD1 is a possible D gene (5 bases). The CDR3 spans 14 residues. Trimming took 4 bases from V and 7 from J, leaving 16 bases between them. The CDR3 is CASSWDPGLSGYTF. The DNA for the CDR3 is TGTGCCAGCAGTTGGGACCCTGGCCTGAGTGGCTACACCTTC.

The chain is built from TRBV21-1 and TRBJ2-1; TRBD2, the table's D call, was not compared with the DNA. TRBV21-1 is annotated as a pseudogene. The CDR3 runs 15 residues. CDR3 coding DNA: TGTGCCAGCAGCAATGGGAGTTTTCCCTACAATGAGCAGTTCTTC. Its translation: CASSNGSFPYNEQFF.

The chain combines TRBV12-3 or TRBV12-4 with TRBJ1-3; D not resolved. Trimming pared 7 bases from V and 0 bases from J, leaving 16 bases between. The CDR3 loop spans 16 amino acids. As DNA, the CDR3 is TGTGCCAGCATCCCACCCGCAGTTCCCTCTGGAAACACCATATATTTT. Its translation: CASIPPAVPSGNTIYF.

The chain is built from TRBV24-1 and TRBJ1-2; D call uncertain. V gave up 4 bases and J gave up 1 base, with 9 bases separating them. The CDR3 consists of 14 residues. Germline V gene data show CDR1 as KGHDR and CDR2 as SFDVKD. The DNA of the CDR3 is TGTGCCACCAGTGAGGTTGACCTTAACTATGGCTACACCTTC. Translating it yields CATSEVDLNYGYTF.

This clonotype appeared a few times. J is TRBJ2-5 and V is TRBV21-1; the tabulated D call, TRBD1, remains unverified against the DNA. TRBV21-1 is shown as a pseudogene. This CDR3 contains 14 residues. This chain's CDR3 is CASSTTDTQETQYF. The CDR3, as DNA: TGTGCCAGCAGCACCACGGACACCCAAGAGACCCAGTACTTC.

The V call is TRBV27, the J call TRBJ2-2, with 9 bases identical to TRBD2. The V segment lost 5 bases and the J segment 6 bases; nucleotides outside the gene matches: 10. There are 16 residues in the CDR3. The germline V gene encodes CDR1 MNHEY and CDR2 SMNVEV (reference sequence). CDR3 sequence: CASSPAAVAGAGELFF. The DNA of the CDR3 is TGTGCCAGCAGTCCCGCTGCCGTAGCGGGAGCCGGGGAGCTGTTTTTT.

V usage is TRBV6-5 and J usage is TRBJ2-1; TRBD2 agrees at 9 bases. The CDR3 is 17 amino acids. V trimming: 2 bases; J trimming: 8 bases; junction bases outside the gene matches: 13. From germline, CDR1 is MNHEY and CDR2 SVGAGI. The CDR3 here is CASSYRLGGRGADEQFF. The CDR3 bases are TGTGCCAGCAGTTACCGTTTGGGCGGGAGGGGGGCGGATGAGCAGTTCTTC.

This chain connects TRBV11-2 to TRBJ2-1; maybe TRBD2 (6 bases). The CDR3 is 15 amino acids. Per germline, CDR1 SGHAT and CDR2 FQNNGV. V lost 3 bases to trimming and J lost 4 bases, with 13 bases between them. CDR3 nucleotides: TGTGCCAGCAGCTTGGGGACTGGCCATTACAATGAGCAGTTCTTC. Translation gives CASSLGTGHYNEQFF.

This clonotype was detected only a few times. The chain links TRBV9 to TRBJ1-3; D unresolved. V was pared by 0 bases and J by 0 bases, with 10 bases between. CDR3 length: 16 amino acids. Germline CDR1 reads SGDLS; CDR2 reads YYNGEE. CDR3 DNA sequence: TGTGCCAGCAGCGTAGATGGTGGGCCCTCTGGAAACACCATATATTTT. Encoded protein: CASSVDGGPSGNTIYF.

This clonotype was observed a few times. The chain links TRBV27 to TRBJ2-1; D unclear. The germline V and J ends were trimmed by 6 bases and 8 bases, with 11 bases remaining between them. This CDR3 comprises 12 residues. Germline V CDR1 and CDR2: MNHEY, SMNVEV (reference sequence). The chain's CDR3 is CASSLSRDEQFF. For the CDR3, the DNA is TGTGCCAGCAGCCTTAGCCGCGATGAGCAGTTCTTC.